A selection of T cell receptor beta chains follows, all from one sample in a study of T cells after yellow fever vaccination. TCRdb processed the 5' RACE reads anew with MiXCR; each CDR3 protein has one entry. The sample has hundreds of thousands of distinct CDR3 sequences; approximately 13% are singletons. Source: CD4+ T cells sorted from PBMCs, taken 15 days after the yellow fever booster vaccination. These receptors were obtained from a man aged 18 to 29 who received the YFV17D yellow fever vaccine. Both conserved end residues are part of each CDR3. D genes are given only for firm matches. For some rows the clone size is stated as once, few or many, or as a class when expanded; others skip it.

>-|TRBV29-1|-|TRBJ2-7
TGCAGCGTTGGGGGCCCCTACGAGCAGTACTTC
CSVGGPYEQYF
>many|TRBV5-1|-|TRBJ1-1
TGCGCCAGCTTCCTGGGAGGGGGAGTTAACACTGAAGCTTTCTTT
CASFLGGGVNTEAFF
>-|TRBV4-3|-|TRBJ2-6
TGCGCCAGCAGCCAAGATTCGGGACCCAACGTCCTGACTTTC
CASSQDSGPNVLTF
>-|TRBV5-4|-|TRBJ1-4
TGTGCCAGCAGACGCGGGACGGATGAAAAACTGTTTTTT
CASRRGTDEKLFF
>many|TRBV6-5|TRBD1|TRBJ1-5
TGTGCCAGCAGCCTCGGACAGGCTCTGCCCCAGCATTTT
CASSLGQALPQHF
>-|TRBV5-1|-|TRBJ1-1
TGCGCCAGCAGCCCCTTAACACGGAGCACTGAAGCTTTCTTT
CASSPLTRSTEAFF
>-|TRBV10-3|TRBD1|TRBJ1-2
TGTGCCGTTAAAGCGACAGGGATCCACTATGGCTACACCTTC
CAVKATGIHYGYTF
>-|TRBV3-1|TRBD1|TRBJ1-1
TGTGCCAGCAGTTACAGGGGGCCGAACACTGAAGCTTTCTTT
CASSYRGPNTEAFF
>many|TRBV30|-|TRBJ1-5
TGTGCCTGGAGTACGCTAACGGGAAATCAGCCCCAGCATTTT
CAWSTLTGNQPQHF
>many|TRBV24-1|-|TRBJ2-3
TGTGCCACCAGTGAGGCAGATACGCAGTATTTT
CATSEADTQYF
>-|TRBV7-9|-|TRBJ2-2
TGTGCCAGCAGCTTAGGGACTGGACGGAGCACCGGGGAGCTGTTTTTT
CASSLGTGRSTGELFF
>-|TRBV2|-|TRBJ1-4
TGTGCCAGCAGTGAAACGAGTGGGGGTAATGAAAAACTGTTTTTT
CASSETSGGNEKLFF
>-|TRBV6-2/TRBV6-3|-|TRBJ1-5
TGTGCCACCTGGTCAACAGGGTATCAGCCCCAGCATTTT
CATWSTGYQPQHF
>few|TRBV6-2/TRBV6-3|-|TRBJ1-6
TGTGCCAGCAGTTACTCGGTGCGTCTTGAGTCACCCCTCCACTTT
CASSYSVRLESPLHF
>-|TRBV24-1|-|TRBJ2-5
TGTGCCACCAGTGAAGGATTAGGCGGATACCAAGAGACCCAGTACTTC
CATSEGLGGYQETQYF
>few|TRBV2|-|TRBJ1-5
TGTGCCAGCAGTGTCCCAGGGGAATACTATCAGCCCCAGCATTTT
CASSVPGEYYQPQHF
>-|TRBV7-7|-|TRBJ2-2
TGTGCCAGCAGCGGTCTTACGGCAGGGGACACCGGGGAGCTGTTTTTT
CASSGLTAGDTGELFF